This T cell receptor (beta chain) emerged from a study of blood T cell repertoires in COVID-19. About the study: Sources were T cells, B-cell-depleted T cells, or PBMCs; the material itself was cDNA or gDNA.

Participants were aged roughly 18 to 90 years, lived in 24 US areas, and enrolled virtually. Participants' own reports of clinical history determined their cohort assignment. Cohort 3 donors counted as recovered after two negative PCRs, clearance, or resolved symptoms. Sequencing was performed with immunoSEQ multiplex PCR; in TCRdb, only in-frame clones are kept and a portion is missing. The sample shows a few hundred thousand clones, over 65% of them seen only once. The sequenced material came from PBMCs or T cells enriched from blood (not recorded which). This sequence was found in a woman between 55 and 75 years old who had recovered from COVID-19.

The DNA for the CDR3 is TGTGCCAGCGGCTTGGCGGGACAGAGTAATGAAAAACTGTTTTTT. This gives the protein CASGLAGQSNEKLFF. The V and J genes are TRBV6-5 and TRBJ1-4; 7 bases match TRBD1. The trim removed 8 bases at V and 4 bases at J, leaving 10 bases unmatched. CDR1 and CDR2 from the germline V gene are MNHEY and SVGAGI. The CDR3 length is 15 residues.